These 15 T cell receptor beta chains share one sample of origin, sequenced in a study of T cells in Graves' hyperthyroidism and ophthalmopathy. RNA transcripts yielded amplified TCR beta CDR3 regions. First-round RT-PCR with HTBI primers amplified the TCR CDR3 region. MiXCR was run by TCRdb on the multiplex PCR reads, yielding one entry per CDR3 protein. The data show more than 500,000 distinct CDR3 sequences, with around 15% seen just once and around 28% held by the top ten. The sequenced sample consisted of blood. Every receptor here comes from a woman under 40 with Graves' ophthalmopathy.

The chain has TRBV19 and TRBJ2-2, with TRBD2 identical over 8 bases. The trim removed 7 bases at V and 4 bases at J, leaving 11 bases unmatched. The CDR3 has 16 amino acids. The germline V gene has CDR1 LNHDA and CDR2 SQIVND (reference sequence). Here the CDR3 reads CASTLSGGAGTGELFF. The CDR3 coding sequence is TGTGCCAGTACCCTGAGCGGGGGCGCGGGCACCGGGGAGCTGTTTTTT.

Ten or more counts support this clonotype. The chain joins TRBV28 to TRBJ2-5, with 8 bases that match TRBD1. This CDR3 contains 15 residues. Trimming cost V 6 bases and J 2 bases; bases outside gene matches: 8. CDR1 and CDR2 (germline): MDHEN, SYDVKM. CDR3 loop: CASSYINRGQETQYF. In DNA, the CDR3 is TGTGCCAGCAGCTATATAAACAGGGGGCAAGAGACCCAGTACTTC.

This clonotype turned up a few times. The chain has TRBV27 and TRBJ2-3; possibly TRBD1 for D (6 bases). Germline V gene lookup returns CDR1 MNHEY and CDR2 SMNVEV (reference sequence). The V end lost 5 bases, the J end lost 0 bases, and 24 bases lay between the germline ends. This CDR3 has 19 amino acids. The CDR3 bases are TGTGCCAGCAGTCCAAGGGGGATTACTAGTCACCCTAGCACAGATACGCAGTATTTT. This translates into CASSPRGITSHPSTDTQYF.

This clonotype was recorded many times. The CDR3 region has the DNA TGTGCCAGCAGCCCGACAGGGACAACTAATGAAAAACTGTTTTTT. This translates into CASSPTGTTNEKLFF. The J gene is TRBJ1-4, the V gene TRBV5-5, with 7 bases that match TRBD1. The CDR3 sequence is 15 residues long. V trimming: 4 bases; J trimming: 0 bases; junction bases outside the gene matches: 3. CDR1 SGHKS and CDR2 YYEKEE come from the germline V gene (reference sequence).

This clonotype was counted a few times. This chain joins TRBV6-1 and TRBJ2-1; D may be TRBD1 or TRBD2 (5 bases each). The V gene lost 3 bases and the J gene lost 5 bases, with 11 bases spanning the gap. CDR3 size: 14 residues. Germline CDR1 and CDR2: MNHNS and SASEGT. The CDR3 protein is CASSDRDGNNEQFF. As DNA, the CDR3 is TGTGCCAGCAGTGACCGGGACGGAAACAATGAGCAGTTCTTC.

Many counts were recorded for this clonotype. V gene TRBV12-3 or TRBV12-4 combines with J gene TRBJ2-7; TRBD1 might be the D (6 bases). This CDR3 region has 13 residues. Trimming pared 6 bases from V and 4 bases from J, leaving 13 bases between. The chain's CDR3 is CASSGQLLYEQYF. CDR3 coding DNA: TGTGCCAGCAGCGGACAGCTACTTTACGAGCAGTACTTC.

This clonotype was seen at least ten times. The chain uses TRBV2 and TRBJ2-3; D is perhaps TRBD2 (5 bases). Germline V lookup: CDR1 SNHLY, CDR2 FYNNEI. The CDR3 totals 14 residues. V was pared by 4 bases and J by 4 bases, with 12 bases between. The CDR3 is CASSGSAGPDTQYF. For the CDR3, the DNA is TGTGCCAGCAGTGGATCCGCGGGTCCAGATACGCAGTATTTT.

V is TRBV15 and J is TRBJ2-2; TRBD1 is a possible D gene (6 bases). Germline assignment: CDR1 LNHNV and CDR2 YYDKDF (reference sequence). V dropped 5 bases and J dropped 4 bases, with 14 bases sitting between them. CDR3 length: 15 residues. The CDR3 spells CATSLTGFRTGELFF. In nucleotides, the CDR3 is TGTGCCACCAGCCTTACAGGGTTCCGCACCGGGGAGCTGTTTTTT.

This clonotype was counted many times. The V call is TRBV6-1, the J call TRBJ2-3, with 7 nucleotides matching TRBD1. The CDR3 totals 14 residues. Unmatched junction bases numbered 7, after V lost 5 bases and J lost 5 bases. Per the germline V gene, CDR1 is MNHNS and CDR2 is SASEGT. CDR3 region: CASSLRDSGDTQYF. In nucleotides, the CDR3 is TGTGCCAGCAGTCTACGGGACAGCGGAGATACGCAGTATTTT.

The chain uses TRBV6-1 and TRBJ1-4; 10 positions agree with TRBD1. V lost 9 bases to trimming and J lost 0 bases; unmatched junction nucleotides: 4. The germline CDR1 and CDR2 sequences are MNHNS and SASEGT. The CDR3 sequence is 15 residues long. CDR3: CASTGTGATNEKLFF. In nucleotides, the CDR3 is TGTGCCAGTACCGGGACAGGGGCAACTAATGAAAAACTGTTTTTT.

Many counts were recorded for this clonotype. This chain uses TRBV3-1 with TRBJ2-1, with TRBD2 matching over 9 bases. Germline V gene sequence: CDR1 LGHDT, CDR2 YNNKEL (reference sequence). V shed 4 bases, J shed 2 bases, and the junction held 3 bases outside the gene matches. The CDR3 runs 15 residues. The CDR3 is CASSRAGGTYNEQFF. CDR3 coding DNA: TGTGCCAGCAGCCGAGCGGGAGGAACCTACAATGAGCAGTTCTTC.

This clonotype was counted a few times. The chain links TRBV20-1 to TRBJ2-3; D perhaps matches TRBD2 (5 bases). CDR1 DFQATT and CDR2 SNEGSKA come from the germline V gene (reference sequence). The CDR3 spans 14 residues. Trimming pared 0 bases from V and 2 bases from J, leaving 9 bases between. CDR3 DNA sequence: TGCAGTGCTAGAGAGGTCGGGAACACAGATACGCAGTATTTT. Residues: CSAREVGNTDTQYF.

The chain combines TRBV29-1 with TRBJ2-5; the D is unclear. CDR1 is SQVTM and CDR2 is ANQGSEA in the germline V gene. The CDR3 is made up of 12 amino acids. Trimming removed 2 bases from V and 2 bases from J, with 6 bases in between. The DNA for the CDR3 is TGCAGCGTTGAATATGGGCAAGAGACCCAGTACTTC. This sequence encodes CSVEYGQETQYF.

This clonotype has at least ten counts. CDR3 loop: CASSIRDINQPQHF. CDR3 bases: TGTGCCAGCAGTATCCGGGATATCAATCAGCCCCAGCATTTT. This chain links TRBV28 with TRBJ1-5; D is undetermined. V lost 5 bases and J lost 3, with 11 bases in between. Looked up from germline, CDR1 is MDHEN and CDR2 is SYDVKM. The CDR3 contains 14 residues. Looking up the rest from reference TRBV28 and TRBJ1-5 gives the full variable domain: DVKVTQSSRYLVKRTGEKVFLECVQDMDHENMFWYRQDPGLGLRLIYFSYDVKMKEKGDIPEGYSVSREKKERFSLILESASTNQTSMYLCASSIRDINQPQHFGDGTRLSIL.

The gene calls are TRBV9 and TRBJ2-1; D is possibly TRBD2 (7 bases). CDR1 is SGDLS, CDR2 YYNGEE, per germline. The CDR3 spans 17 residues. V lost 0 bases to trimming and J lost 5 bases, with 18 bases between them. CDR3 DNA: TGTGCCAGCAGCGTAGGGGGGGGGCTAGCCGACGACAATGAGCAGTTCTTC. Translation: CASSVGGGLADDNEQFF.